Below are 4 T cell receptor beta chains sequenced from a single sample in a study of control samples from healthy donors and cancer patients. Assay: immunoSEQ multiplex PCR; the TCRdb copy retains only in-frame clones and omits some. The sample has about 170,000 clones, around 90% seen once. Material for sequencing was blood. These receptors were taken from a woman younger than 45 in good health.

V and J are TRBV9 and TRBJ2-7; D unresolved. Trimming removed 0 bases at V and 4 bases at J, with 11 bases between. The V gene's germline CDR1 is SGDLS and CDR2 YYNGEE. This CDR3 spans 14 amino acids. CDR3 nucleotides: TGTGCCAGCAGCGTAGGCGCCGCAGGATACGAGCAGTACTTC. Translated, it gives CASSVGAAGYEQYF. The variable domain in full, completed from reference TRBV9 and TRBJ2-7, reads DSGVTQTPKHLITATGQRVTLRCSPRSGDLSVYWYQQSLDQGLQFLIQYYNGEERAKGNILERFSAQQFPDLHSELNLSSLELGDSALYFCASSVGAAGYEQYFGPGTRLTVT.

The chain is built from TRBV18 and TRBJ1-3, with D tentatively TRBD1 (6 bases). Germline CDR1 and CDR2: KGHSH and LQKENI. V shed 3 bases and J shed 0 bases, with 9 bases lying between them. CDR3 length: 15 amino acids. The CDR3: CASSPGQSSGNTIYF. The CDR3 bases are TGTGCCAGCTCACCTGGACAGAGCTCTGGAAACACCATATATTTT.

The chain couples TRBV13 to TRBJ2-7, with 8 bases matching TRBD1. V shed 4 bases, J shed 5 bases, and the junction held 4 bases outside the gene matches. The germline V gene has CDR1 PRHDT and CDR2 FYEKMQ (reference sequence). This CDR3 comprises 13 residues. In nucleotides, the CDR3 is TGTGCCAGCAGCTCGGACAGGGCCCACGAGCAGTACGTC. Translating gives CASSSDRAHEQYV.

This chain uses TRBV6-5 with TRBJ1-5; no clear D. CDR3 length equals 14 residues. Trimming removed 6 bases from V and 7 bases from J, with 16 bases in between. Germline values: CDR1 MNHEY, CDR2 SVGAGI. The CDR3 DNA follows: TGTGCCAGCAGGTCCATCAAGGGAAGACAGCCCCAGCATTTT. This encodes CASRSIKGRQPQHF.